Following are 21 T cell receptor beta chains from one sample sequenced in a study of blood T cell repertoires in COVID-19. Profiling relied on immunoSEQ multiplex PCR, and the TCRdb table lists in-frame clones only, not all of them. Among some 400,000 clones listed, roughly 90% were seen once. The sequenced material came from PBMCs or T cells enriched from blood (not recorded which). The origin of the receptors is a woman between 35 and 50 years old who had been exposed to COVID-19.

CDR3 residues: CAFLARDSYGYTF. The CDR3 DNA follows: TGTGCCTTCCTCGCCCGGGACAGCTATGGCTACACCTTC. V usage is TRBV30 and J usage is TRBJ1-2, with TRBD1 identical over 7 bases. V was pared by 7 bases and J by 4 bases, with 9 bases of the junction left unmatched. This CDR3 spans 13 amino acids. Germline lookup yields CDR1 GTSNPN and CDR2 SVGIG (reference sequence).

The V gene is TRBV18, the J gene TRBJ2-7; TRBD2 aligns across 9 bases. The CDR3 length is 15 residues. Germline V gene lookup returns CDR1 KGHSH and CDR2 LQKENI. J was trimmed by 3 bases and V by 2 bases; bases with no gene match: 5. The CDR3, as DNA: TGTGCCAGCTCACCAGTTAGCGGGAGCATCTACGAGCAGTACTTC. This encodes CASSPVSGSIYEQYF.

This chain connects TRBV6-4 to TRBJ2-5; no definite D call. The CDR3 sequence is 10 residues long. The germline CDR1 and CDR2 sequences are MRHNA and SNTAGT. CDR3 nucleotide sequence: TGTGCTTCGCCCCGGGAGACCCAGTACTTC. The encoded protein is CASPRETQYF.

CDR3 region: CASSLGLGTYEQYF. The CDR3 DNA reads TGCGCCAGCAGCTTGGGACTAGGTACCTACGAGCAGTACTTC. This sequence joins TRBV5-1 and TRBJ2-7; D perhaps matches TRBD2 (6 bases). Per germline, CDR1 SGHRS and CDR2 YFSETQ. Trimming took 0 bases from V and 2 from J, leaving 9 bases between them. This CDR3 contains 14 residues.

The chain carries TRBV20-1 and TRBJ1-2; D unclear. The CDR3 loop spans 12 amino acids. The V end was cut by 3 bases, the J end by 7 bases, with 12 bases between. Germline V gene data show CDR1 as DFQATT and CDR2 as SNEGSKA (reference sequence). The chain's CDR3 is CSASTVMGGYTF. The CDR3 nucleotides are TGCAGTGCTAGTACAGTGATGGGTGGCTACACCTTC.

This chain joins TRBV7-2 and TRBJ1-6, with D tentatively TRBD1 (6 bases). Germline V gene lookup returns CDR1 SGHTA and CDR2 FQGNSA. Trimming cost V 5 bases and J 3 bases, with 17 bases left between them. The CDR3 contains 17 residues. The CDR3 sequence: CASSDGGRTVYNSPLHF. In DNA form, the CDR3 reads TGTGCCAGCAGCGATGGGGGACGGACAGTCTATAATTCACCCCTCCACTTT. Based on the CDR3 plus reference TRBV7-2 and TRBJ1-6, the full variable domain is GAGVSQSPSNKVTEKGKDVELRCDPISGHTALYWYRQSLGQGLEFLIYFQGNSAPDKSGLPSDRFSAERTGGSVSTLTIQRTQQEDSAVYLCASSDGGRTVYNSPLHFGNGTRLTVT.

In its sample, this clone was seen once. This chain connects TRBV29-1 to TRBJ2-7; TRBD2 might be the D (5 bases). Trimming took 7 bases from V and 0 from J, leaving 16 bases between them. Per germline, CDR1 SQVTM and CDR2 ANQGSEA. The CDR3 is 14 amino acids. The CDR3 DNA sequence: TGCAGCGCAATAGCGTTGGAGAGCTCCTACGAGCAGTACTTC. Translation gives CSAIALESSYEQYF.

J is TRBJ1-5 and V is TRBV18, with D possibly TRBD1 on 5 matching bases. This CDR3 has 13 amino acids. Germline CDR1 reads KGHSH; CDR2 reads LQKENI. V shed 6 bases and J shed 6 bases, with 12 bases lying between them. The DNA for the CDR3 is TGTGCCAGCTCGAGTGGGGGGGTTCAGCCCCAGCATTTT. Protein sequence: CASSSGGVQPQHF.

This clone was observed once. The V call is TRBV5-1, the J call TRBJ1-3, with D perhaps TRBD1 (5 bases). Germline values: CDR1 SGHRS, CDR2 YFSETQ. The CDR3 has 15 amino acids. V was trimmed by 4 bases and J by 4 bases, leaving 15 bases between them. The CDR3, as DNA: TGCGCCAGCAGCCCTACCGGGCAGGGAGGAAACACCATATATTTT. Translated, it gives CASSPTGQGGNTIYF.

The chain links TRBV7-6 to TRBJ2-1; 8 bases fit TRBD2. The CDR3 covers 14 residues. J lost 6 bases, V lost 4 bases, and 5 bases had no gene match. Germline loops: CDR1 SGHVS, CDR2 FNYEAQ. The CDR3 DNA is TGTGCCAGCAGCTCGGGGGGGCCTGGCAATGAGCAGTTCTTC. This translates into CASSSGGPGNEQFF.

The CDR3 region has the DNA TGCGCCAGCAGCCAAAGCGGGATGCTCATGAGGAACACTGAAGCTTTCTTT. Translating it yields CASSQSGMLMRNTEAFF. The V call is TRBV4-1, the J call TRBJ1-1; D remains unclear. The germline gives CDR1 MGHRA, CDR2 YSYEKL. The CDR3 has 17 amino acids. Trimming shortened V by 2 bases and J by 1 base, and 17 bases separated the two germline ends.

The chain combines TRBV7-8 with TRBJ2-1; TRBD2 matches 13 bases. The CDR3 contains 14 residues. J lost 7 bases, V lost 8 bases, and 5 bases had no gene match. In germline, CDR1 is SGHVS, CDR2 FQNEAQ. CDR3 loop: CASSTTSGGNEQFF. The CDR3 bases are TGTGCCAGCTCCACGACTAGCGGGGGGAATGAGCAGTTCTTC.

This clone was seen just once. The rearrangement uses TRBV25-1 and TRBJ2-1, with unresolved D. Trimming removed 2 bases at V and 6 bases at J, with 11 bases between. The germline V gene encodes CDR1 MGHDK and CDR2 SYGVNS. This CDR3 has 14 amino acids. CDR3 sequence: CASSEPPPVNEQFF. CDR3 coding DNA: TGTGCCAGCAGTGAACCCCCGCCAGTCAATGAGCAGTTCTTC.

The rearrangement links TRBV4-1 to TRBJ1-6; TRBD1 is a possible D gene (5 bases). The germline V and J ends were trimmed by 0 bases and 9 bases, with 9 bases remaining between them. Germline CDR1 is MGHRA and CDR2 is YSYEKL. This CDR3 is 14 amino acids long. The CDR3 protein is CASSQEGLGSPLHF. The CDR3 DNA sequence: TGCGCCAGCAGCCAAGAGGGGCTTGGTTCACCCCTCCACTTT.

The CDR3 coding sequence is TGTGCCATCAGTTTAGCGGGGATAAACAATGAGCAGTTCTTC. Its translation is CAISLAGINNEQFF. The rearrangement uses TRBV10-3 and TRBJ2-1; 8 bases line up with TRBD2. V trimming: 5 bases; J trimming: 5 bases; junction bases outside the gene matches: 5. The V gene's germline CDR1 is ENHRY and CDR2 SYGVKD. The CDR3 runs to 14 residues.

The J gene is TRBJ1-2, the V gene TRBV30; 8 positions agree with TRBD1. V was pared by 4 bases and J by 5 bases, with 3 bases of the junction left unmatched. The CDR3 runs to 12 residues. Germline CDR1 GTSNPN, CDR2 SVGIG (reference sequence). The CDR3 nucleotides read TGTGCCTGGATCCGGACAGGGTATGGCTACACCTTC. It specifies CAWIRTGYGYTF.

This clone was observed a single time. V is TRBV9 and J is TRBJ2-7, with D uncertain. This CDR3 spans 17 amino acids. The V end lost 4 bases, the J end lost 0 bases, and 20 bases lay between the germline ends. Germline values: CDR1 SGDLS, CDR2 YYNGEE. The DNA of the CDR3 is TGTGCCAGCAGCCCCCGTTCCGACATGTTTACCTCCTACGAGCAGTACTTC. It translates to CASSPRSDMFTSYEQYF.

The chain is built from TRBV28 and TRBJ1-1; no reliable D call. CDR3 size: 14 residues. CDR1 is MDHEN, CDR2 SYDVKM, per germline. The V end lost 8 bases, the J end lost 4 bases, and 17 bases lay between the germline ends. The CDR3 nucleotides are TGTGCCAGCGGGGTAATTGGACTGAGCACTGAAGCTTTCTTT. Translation: CASGVIGLSTEAFF. Complete variable domain (other parts from reference TRBV28 and TRBJ1-1): DVKVTQSSRYLVKRTGEKVFLECVQDMDHENMFWYRQDPGLGLRLIYFSYDVKMKEKGDIPEGYSVSREKKERFSLILESASTNQTSMYLCASGVIGLSTEAFFGQGTRLTVV.

This chain links TRBV9 with TRBJ2-2; TRBD1 aligns across 7 bases. The V gene end was trimmed by 9 bases and the J gene end by 4 bases; junction bases not matched to a gene: 3. The CDR3 is 12 residues long. CDR1 and CDR2 from the germline V gene are SGDLS and YYNGEE. The CDR3 loop reads CATGTATGELFF. The CDR3 DNA sequence: TGTGCCACGGGGACAGCCACCGGGGAGCTGTTTTTT.

This chain uses TRBV3-1 (or the pseudogene TRBV3-2) with TRBJ2-6, with D perhaps TRBD1 (5 bases). Germline V gives CDR1 LGHDT, CDR2 YNNKEL (reference sequence). There are 16 residues in the CDR3. Trimming shortened V by 4 bases and J by 4 bases, and 14 bases separated the two germline ends. CDR3 sequence: CASSRFQGSGANVLTF. The CDR3 coding sequence is TGTGCCAGCAGCCGATTCCAGGGTTCCGGGGCCAACGTCCTGACTTTC.

J is TRBJ2-2 and V is TRBV18, with D possibly TRBD1 on 6 matching bases. The germline V gene has CDR1 KGHSH and CDR2 LQKENI. The CDR3 is 17 amino acids. The V and J ends lost 8 bases and 5 bases respectively, with 24 bases between them. The CDR3 DNA follows: TGTGCCAGCCACCACGGCAGGGGCAATCCAGGGACCGGGGAGCTGTTTTTT. This translates into CASHHGRGNPGTGELFF.